The rows below give T cell receptor beta chains drawn from one sample of a study of T cells after yellow fever vaccination. Via MiXCR, TCRdb re-called the 5' RACE reads, giving one row per CDR3 protein. The table includes 110,000 or so distinct CDR3 sequences, 7.2% detected once. The starting material was CD4+ T cells sorted from PBMCs, obtained around 45 days after the first yellow fever vaccination. These receptors were collected from a man younger than 35 who received the YFV17D yellow fever vaccine. CDR3s leave out the opening cysteine and the closing phenylalanine or tryptophan.

TRBV3-1	ASSQRIRAGAQETQY
TRBV5-5	ASGLPGTGSTDTQY
TRBV5-1	ASSLTASTDTQY
TRBV7-2	AISPRTGRGETQY
TRBV7-2	ASSLAGGHGETQY
TRBV12-3/TRBV12-4	ASRDRGPEAF
TRBV5-6	ASNARTGAYGYT
TRBV11-1	ASSWGQGFTEAF
TRBV28	SSSLGNTGELF
TRBV4-3	ASSQDLGEASGNTIY